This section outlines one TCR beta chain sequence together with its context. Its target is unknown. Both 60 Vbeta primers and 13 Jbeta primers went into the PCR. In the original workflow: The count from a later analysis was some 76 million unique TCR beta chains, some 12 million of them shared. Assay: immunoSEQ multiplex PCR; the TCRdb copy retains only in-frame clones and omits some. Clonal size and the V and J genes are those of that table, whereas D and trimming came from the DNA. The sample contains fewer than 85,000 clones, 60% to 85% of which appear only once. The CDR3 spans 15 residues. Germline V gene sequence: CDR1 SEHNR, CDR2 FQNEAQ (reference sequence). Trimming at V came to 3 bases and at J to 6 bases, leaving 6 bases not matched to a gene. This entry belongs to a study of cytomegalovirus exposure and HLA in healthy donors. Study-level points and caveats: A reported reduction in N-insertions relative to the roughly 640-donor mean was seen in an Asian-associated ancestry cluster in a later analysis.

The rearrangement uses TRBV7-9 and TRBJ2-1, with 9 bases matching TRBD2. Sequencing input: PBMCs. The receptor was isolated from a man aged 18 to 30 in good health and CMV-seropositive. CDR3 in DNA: TGTGCCAGCAGCTTTAGCGGGAGTAGTGGCAATGAGCAGTTCTTC. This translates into CASSFSGSSGNEQFF. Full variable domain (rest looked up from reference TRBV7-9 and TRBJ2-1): DTGVSQNPRHKITKRGQNVTFRCDPISEHNRLYWYRQTLGQGPEFLTYFQNEAQLEKSRLLSDRFSAERPKGSFSTLEIQRTEQGDSAMYLCASSFSGSSGNEQFFGPGTRLTVL.